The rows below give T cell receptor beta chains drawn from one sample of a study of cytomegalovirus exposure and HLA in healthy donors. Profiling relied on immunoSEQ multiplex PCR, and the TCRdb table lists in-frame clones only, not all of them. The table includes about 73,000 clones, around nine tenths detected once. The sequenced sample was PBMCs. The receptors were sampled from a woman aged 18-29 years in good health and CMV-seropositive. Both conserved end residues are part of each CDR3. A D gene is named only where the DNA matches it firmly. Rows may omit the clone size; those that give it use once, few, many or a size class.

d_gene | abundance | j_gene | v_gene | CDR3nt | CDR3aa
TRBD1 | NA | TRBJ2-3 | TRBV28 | TGTGCCAGCAGTCAGGGACAGGGTGATACAGATACGCAGTATTTT | CASSQGQGDTDTQYF
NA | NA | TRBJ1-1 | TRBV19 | TGTGCCAGTAGTATTTCAGGGGCTACCGAAGCTTTCTTT | CASSISGATEAFF
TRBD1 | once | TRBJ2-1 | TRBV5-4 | TGTGCCAGCAGCTTGGTGACAGGGTATGAGCAGTTCTTC | CASSLVTGYEQFF
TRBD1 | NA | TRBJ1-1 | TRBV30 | TGTGCCTGGAGCGCCAGGGGGCTCGACACTGAAGCTTTCTTT | CAWSARGLDTEAFF
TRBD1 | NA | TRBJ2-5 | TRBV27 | TGTGCCAGCAGTACCACTCCAAACAGGGGAGAGACCCAGTACTTC | CASSTTPNRGETQYF
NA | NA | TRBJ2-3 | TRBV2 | TGTGCCAGCAGTGGGCAGTTAGATACGCAGTATTTT | CASSGQLDTQYF
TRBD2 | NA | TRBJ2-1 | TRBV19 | TGTGCCAGTAGCCAAGGGACTAGCGGGATTCCGTTCTCCAATGAGCAGTTCTTC | CASSQGTSGIPFSNEQFF
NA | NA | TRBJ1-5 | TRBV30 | TGTGCCTGGAGTGTAGACACAGGCAATCAGCCCCAGCATTTT | CAWSVDTGNQPQHF
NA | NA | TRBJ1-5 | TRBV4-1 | TGCGCCAGCAGCCAAGATGGGCGGGGGGGCAATCAGCCCCAGCATTTT | CASSQDGRGGNQPQHF
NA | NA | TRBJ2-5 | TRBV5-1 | TGCGCCAGCAGCTTGGGTTCAGGCTCAGAGACCCAGTACTTC | CASSLGSGSETQYF
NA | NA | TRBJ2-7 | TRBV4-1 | TGCGCCAGCAGCCAGATCGCCTATATGCGAGACGAGCAGTACTTC | CASSQIAYMRDEQYF
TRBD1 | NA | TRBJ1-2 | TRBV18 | TGTGCCAGCTCCCCCGGGACAGGGGCAGTCAAATATGGCTACACCTTC | CASSPGTGAVKYGYTF
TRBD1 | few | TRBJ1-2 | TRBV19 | TGTGCCAGTAGGCTCGGGACAGACTATGGCTACACCTTC | CASRLGTDYGYTF
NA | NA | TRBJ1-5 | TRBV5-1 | TGCGCCAGCCTTCCGGGACTTAGCAATCAGCCCCAGCATTTT | CASLPGLSNQPQHF
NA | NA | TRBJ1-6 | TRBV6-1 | TGTGCCAGCAGTGGTAACTCCTATAATTCACCCCTCCACTTT | CASSGNSYNSPLHF
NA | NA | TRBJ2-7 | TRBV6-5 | TGTGCCAGCGGTCCAGGACTAACCTACGAGCAGTACTTC | CASGPGLTYEQYF
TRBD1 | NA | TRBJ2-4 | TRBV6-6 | TGTGCCAGCAGTCCCCCGGACAGGGTGGAAAACATTCAGTACTTC | CASSPPDRVENIQYF
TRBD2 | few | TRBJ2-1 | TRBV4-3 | TGCGCCAGCAGCCAAAACTCAGCGGGGAGTTACAATGAGCAGTTCTTC | CASSQNSAGSYNEQFF
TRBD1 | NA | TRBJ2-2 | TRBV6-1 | TGTGCCAGCAGTGGGCGGACAGGGGTGAACACCGGGGAGCTGTTTTTT | CASSGRTGVNTGELFF
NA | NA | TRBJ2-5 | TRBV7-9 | TGTGCCAGCAGCTTAGAGGGGTCCGAGACCCAGTACTTC | CASSLEGSETQYF
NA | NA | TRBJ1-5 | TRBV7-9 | TGTGCCAGCAGCCTGGAGAGGTGCAATCAGCCCCAGCATTTT | CASSLERCNQPQHF
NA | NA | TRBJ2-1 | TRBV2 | TGTGCCAGCAGCTCACTAGTTGAGCAGTTCTTC | CASSSLVEQFF
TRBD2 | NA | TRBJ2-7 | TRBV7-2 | TGTGCCAGCAGCCTTTCGACTAGCGGGATTTCCTACGAGCAGTACTTC | CASSLSTSGISYEQYF
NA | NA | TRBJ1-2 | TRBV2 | TGTGCCAGCGACAGCCCCTTGTCCCCGGATGGCTTTAACTATGGCTACACCTTC | CASDSPLSPDGFNYGYTF
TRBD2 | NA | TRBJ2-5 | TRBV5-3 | TGTGCCAGAAGCTTCCGGGGGACTAGCGGGAGGCAGCAAGAGACCCAGTACTTC | CARSFRGTSGRQQETQYF
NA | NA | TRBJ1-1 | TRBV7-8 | TGTGCCAGCAGCTTAGTAGGCAGGGCGGTCACTGAAGCTTTCTTT | CASSLVGRAVTEAFF
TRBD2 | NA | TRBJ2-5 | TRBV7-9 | TGTGCCAGCAGCTTAAGCGGGGCAGGAGAGACCCAGTACTTC | CASSLSGAGETQYF
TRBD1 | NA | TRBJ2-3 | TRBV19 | TGTGCCAGTAGGCGAAACAGGGGTAGCACAGATACGCAGTATTTT | CASRRNRGSTDTQYF
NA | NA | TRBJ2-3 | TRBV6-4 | TGTGCCAGCAGCGGCTCGGGTCAGGATACGCAGTATTTT | CASSGSGQDTQYF
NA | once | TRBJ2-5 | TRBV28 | TGTGCCAGCCTTCGACAGGGAGGAGAGACCCAGTACTTC | CASLRQGGETQYF